This T cell receptor (beta chain) was sequenced for a study of cytomegalovirus exposure and HLA in healthy donors. Regarding the study as a whole: The only immune exposure information that was available was CMV serostatus. Cytomegalovirus status was reportedly diagnosed by the classifier with high sensitivity and specificity.

In this sample, this clone turned up once. Antigen: not known. This PCR relied on a set of 60 Vbeta primers and 13 Jbeta primers. The authors' processing: Some 12 million shared chains were among the roughly 78 million unique TCR beta chains that a later analysis counted. Assay used: immunoSEQ multiplex PCR; TCRdb lists only in-frame clones, some missing. V, J and clone size reflect that table, while D and trimming were determined from the DNA. The sample comprises around 120,000 clones, roughly four fifths of which are singletons, and around 1.8% rests with the top ten. The sequence was obtained from a woman between 45 and 60 years old in good health and CMV-seronegative. The sequenced sample was PBMCs.

The CDR3 nucleotides are TGCGCCAGCACTAGCGGGAATAGCACAGATACGCAGTATTTT. Translated: CASTSGNSTDTQYF. This chain joins TRBV5-1 and TRBJ2-3; 9 bases align to TRBD2. This CDR3 comprises 14 residues. V lost 6 bases and J lost 0; bases outside the gene matches: 2. Germline V gene sequence: CDR1 SGHRS, CDR2 YFSETQ.